The 3 T cell receptor beta chains listed next were all sequenced from one sample in a study of blood T cell repertoires in COVID-19. Some clones are missing from TCRdb's copy, which holds only in-frame ones; the method was immunoSEQ multiplex PCR. The sample holds 200,000 to 300,000 clones; about nine tenths are singletons and the top ten take roughly 0.89%. Sample: peripheral blood. The receptors were sampled from a young man with COVID-19, enrolled during active disease.

The chain couples TRBV9 to TRBJ1-2; D not resolved. Trimming cost V 0 bases and J 3 bases, with 6 bases left between them. CDR3 length: 13 residues. Germline V gives CDR1 SGDLS, CDR2 YYNGEE. The CDR3 loop is CASSVASDYGYTF. In nucleotides, the CDR3 is TGTGCCAGCAGCGTAGCCAGCGACTATGGCTACACCTTC.

The genes are TRBV7-3 and TRBJ2-1, with 7 nucleotides matching TRBD1. This CDR3 comprises 14 residues. V dropped 2 bases and J dropped 9; count of bases not matched to a gene: 7. Germline V gene data show CDR1 as SGHTA and CDR2 as FQGTGA. The CDR3 bases are TGTGCCAGCAGCTTAGGGCAGGGGGTAGTTGAGCAGTTCTTC. It yields the protein CASSLGQGVVEQFF.

J is TRBJ2-7 and V is TRBV5-6; TRBD1 agrees at 7 bases. J was trimmed by 6 bases and V by 3 bases; bases with no gene match: 9. The CDR3 spans 14 residues. Germline V gives CDR1 SGHDT, CDR2 YYEEEE. Written as DNA, the CDR3 is TGTGCCAGCAGCTGGATGACAGGGACGGGCGAGCAGTACTTC. Its translation is CASSWMTGTGEQYF.